These T cell receptor beta chains were read from a single sample in a study of T cell responses to AZD1222 COVID-19 vaccine. TCRdb's copy holds only in-frame clones and misses some; the assay was immunoSEQ multiplex PCR. In the table there are about 50,000 clones, approximately 80% of which are singletons. The material was peripheral blood, obtained 28 days after the second AZD1222 dose. Source of these receptors: an adult who received the AZD1222 COVID-19 vaccine. Each CDR3 is given with its conserved first and last residue. Fields, in order: J gene, clone size, V gene, D gene, CDR3 protein, CDR3 DNA. D genes are given only for firm matches. Rows may omit the clone size; those that give it use once, few, many or a size class.

TRBJ1-4	.	TRBV7-9	TRBD1	CASSADRTKREKLFF	TGTGCCAGCAGCGCGGACAGGACAAAGAGAGAAAAACTGTTTTTT
TRBJ2-3	.	TRBV12-3/TRBV12-4	.	CASSLGALDTQYF	TGTGCCAGCAGTTTAGGGGCCCTCGATACGCAGTATTTT
TRBJ2-2	.	TRBV29-1	TRBD2	CSTNLLAGGKSGELFF	TGCAGCACAAACCTTCTAGCGGGGGGGAAGAGCGGGGAGCTGTTTTTT
TRBJ2-3	.	TRBV5-1	.	CASSLSLASTDTQYF	TGCGCCAGCAGCTTGTCACTGGCTAGCACAGATACGCAGTATTTT
TRBJ1-4	.	TRBV2	.	CASSSYEPDEKLFF	TGTGCCAGCTCTTCATACGAGCCCGATGAAAAACTGTTTTTT
TRBJ2-2	.	TRBV12-3/TRBV12-4	.	CASRRPFTGELFF	TGTGCCAGCAGAAGGCCGTTCACCGGGGAGCTGTTTTTT
TRBJ2-1	once	TRBV28	TRBD2	CASSSAASGGIRGEQFF	TGTGCCAGCAGTTCTGCGGCTAGCGGGGGGATCCGAGGCGAGCAGTTCTTC
TRBJ1-3	.	TRBV5-4	TRBD1	CASSLAGGYGNTIYF	TGTGCCAGCAGCTTGGCAGGGGGTTATGGAAACACCATATATTTT
TRBJ1-3	.	TRBV7-9	.	CASSFFGSSGNTIYF	TGTGCCAGCAGCTTTTTCGGGAGCTCTGGAAACACCATATATTTT
TRBJ1-4	few	TRBV10-2	.	CASSRQITNEKLFF	TGCGCCAGCAGCAGACAGATCACTAATGAAAAACTGTTTTTT
TRBJ2-1	.	TRBV6-2/TRBV6-3	.	CASSYMGSGNEQFF	TGTGCCAGCAGTTACATGGGTTCGGGCAATGAGCAGTTCTTC
TRBJ2-5	.	TRBV20-1	.	CSARVGETQYF	TGCAGTGCTAGAGTAGGAGAGACCCAGTACTTC
TRBJ1-1	once	TRBV7-6	.	CASSPRAGGGTEAFF	TGTGCCAGCAGCCCCCGGGCCGGGGGTGGCACTGAAGCTTTCTTT
TRBJ2-7	once	TRBV13	.	CASSLVGSGDGEQYF	TGTGCCAGCAGCTTAGTTGGTAGCGGAGATGGGGAGCAGTACTTC
TRBJ1-2	few	TRBV10-3	TRBD1	CATWARGRNYYGYTF	TGTGCCACATGGGCCAGGGGGCGAAACTACTATGGCTACACCTTC
TRBJ2-3	.	TRBV3-1/TRBV3-2	.	CASSLQGRDTQYF	TGTGCCAGCAGCCTCCAAGGTCGCGATACGCAGTATTTT
TRBJ1-6	.	TRBV6-5	TRBD1	CASRSTGKDSPLHF	TGTGCCAGCAGATCGACAGGGAAGGACTCACCCCTCCACTTT
TRBJ2-2	.	TRBV28	.	CASSLLNGELFF	TGTGCCAGCAGTTTATTAAACGGGGAGCTGTTTTTT
TRBJ2-2	.	TRBV7-3	.	CASSLGPLTGELFF	TGTGCCAGCAGCTTAGGACCTCTCACCGGGGAGCTGTTTTTT
TRBJ1-1	.	TRBV5-1	.	CASSFKGQNTEAFF	TGCGCCAGCAGCTTCAAAGGACAGAACACTGAAGCTTTCTTT
TRBJ2-1	.	TRBV5-1	TRBD2	CASSLTPSGTSGGLTYNEQFF	TGCGCCAGCAGCTTGACTCCCTCCGGGACTAGCGGGGGGCTGACCTACAATGAGCAGTTCTTC
TRBJ1-2	.	TRBV9	.	CASSNIETGHGYTF	TGTGCCAGCAGCAACATAGAGACCGGGCATGGCTACACCTTC
TRBJ2-2	.	TRBV4-1	TRBD2	CASSQALAGANGGELFF	TGCGCCAGCAGCCAAGCATTAGCGGGGGCCAACGGCGGGGAGCTGTTTTTT
TRBJ2-5	.	TRBV19	.	CASSIDETQYF	TGTGCCAGTAGTATTGATGAGACCCAGTACTTC
TRBJ1-5	few	TRBV6-2/TRBV6-3	.	CASSYSLDSGKRRNQPQHF	TGTGCCAGCAGTTATTCCCTGGACAGTGGGAAGAGACGCAATCAGCCCCAGCATTTT
TRBJ2-5	few	TRBV7-6	TRBD2	CASSSVTRTSGGSFYQETQYF	TGTGCCAGCAGCTCCGTAACCCGCACTAGCGGAGGCAGTTTTTACCAAGAGACCCAGTACTTC
TRBJ2-3	once	TRBV28	TRBD2	CASSSMWRGDADTQYF	TGTGCCAGCAGTTCCATGTGGCGGGGGGACGCAGATACGCAGTATTTT
TRBJ1-6	.	TRBV12-3/TRBV12-4	.	CASSLGGNSPLHF	TGTGCCAGCAGTTTGGGCGGTAATTCACCCCTCCACTTT
TRBJ2-2	.	TRBV19	.	CASRRDSNTGELFF	TGTGCCAGTAGGCGGGACTCGAACACCGGGGAGCTGTTTTTT
TRBJ1-1	.	TRBV19	.	CASSNSLNTEAFF	TGTGCCAGTAGTAATTCCCTGAACACTGAAGCTTTCTTT
TRBJ2-1	.	TRBV7-3	.	CASASQALGGLHEQFF	TGTGCCAGCGCTTCCCAAGCCCTGGGGGGGCTCCATGAGCAGTTCTTC
TRBJ1-1	.	TRBV3-1/TRBV3-2	TRBD1	CASTTGAGGIGGTEAFF	TGTGCCAGCACGACGGGGGCAGGGGGCATCGGAGGCACTGAAGCTTTCTTT
TRBJ1-5	.	TRBV11-2	.	CASSLDGRGHQPQHF	TGTGCCAGCAGCTTAGACGGCAGGGGTCATCAGCCCCAGCATTTT
TRBJ2-2	.	TRBV2	TRBD1	CASRGQGFTGELFF	TGTGCCAGCAGGGGACAGGGGTTCACCGGGGAGCTGTTTTTT
TRBJ2-1	.	TRBV5-8	TRBD1	CASSLMQGANEQFF	TGTGCCAGCAGCTTGATGCAGGGGGCGAATGAGCAGTTCTTC
TRBJ1-1	few	TRBV7-9	.	CASSLLSTEAFF	TGTGCCAGCAGCTTACTAAGCACTGAAGCTTTCTTT
TRBJ1-1	.	TRBV28	.	CASSENTGPTLKAFF	TGTGCCAGCAGTGAAAATACCGGGCCTACACTGAAAGCTTTCTTT
TRBJ1-1	.	TRBV5-1	.	CASSFNNGGNTEAFF	TGCGCCAGCAGCTTTAACAACGGCGGGAACACTGAAGCTTTCTTT
TRBJ2-3	.	TRBV6-5	TRBD2	CASSSGLAGASDTQYF	TGTGCCAGCAGTTCGGGACTAGCAGGGGCCTCAGATACGCAGTATTTT
TRBJ1-1	few	TRBV19	TRBD1	CASRSGQLNTEAFF	TGTGCCAGTAGATCGGGACAGCTGAACACTGAAGCTTTCTTT
TRBJ1-6	.	TRBV25-1	.	CASSVLVSPLHF	TGTGCCAGCAGTGTACTCGTTTCACCCCTCCACTTT
TRBJ2-1	.	TRBV2	TRBD2	CASSERVAGGGGEQFF	TGTGCCAGCAGTGAAAGGGTAGCGGGGGGAGGTGGTGAGCAGTTCTTC
TRBJ1-2	.	TRBV3-1/TRBV3-2	.	CASSQDPTPNYGYTF	TGTGCCAGCAGCCAAGACCCGACACCTAACTATGGCTACACCTTC
TRBJ2-1	.	TRBV27	.	CASSLTGQVEQFF	TGTGCCAGCAGTTTGACCGGCCAGGTAGAGCAGTTCTTC
TRBJ2-5	.	TRBV5-5	.	CASSVREQETQYF	TGTGCCAGCAGCGTCCGGGAGCAAGAGACCCAGTACTTC
TRBJ1-5	.	TRBV5-1	.	CASSSTVDQPQHF	TGCGCCAGCAGCTCGACGGTCGATCAGCCCCAGCATTTT
TRBJ2-2	.	TRBV9	TRBD2	CASSVDGGATGELFF	TGTGCCAGCAGCGTAGACGGGGGGGCCACCGGGGAGCTGTTTTTT
TRBJ1-5	.	TRBV28	.	CASSTLRSGYSNQPQHF	TGTGCCAGCAGTACCCTGCGGAGCGGGTATAGCAATCAGCCCCAGCATTTT
TRBJ1-1	.	TRBV6-2/TRBV6-3	.	CASSYVVNTEAFF	TGTGCCAGCAGTTACGTGGTGAACACTGAAGCTTTCTTT
TRBJ2-6	once	TRBV7-8	TRBD1	CASSARTGWSGANVLTF	TGTGCCAGCAGCGCGAGGACAGGTTGGTCTGGGGCCAACGTCCTGACTTTC
TRBJ2-4	few	TRBV28	.	CASSLRGNIQYF	TGTGCCAGCAGTTTGCGAGGAAACATTCAGTACTTC
TRBJ2-7	.	TRBV11-2	.	CASSFRQSSYEQYF	TGTGCCAGCAGCTTTCGACAGAGCTCCTACGAGCAGTACTTC
TRBJ2-1	.	TRBV7-9	TRBD1	CASSPDRGFNEQFF	TGTGCCAGCAGCCCCGACAGGGGGTTCAATGAGCAGTTCTTC
TRBJ1-4	.	TRBV6-5	TRBD1	CASSYSQGVEKLFF	TGTGCCAGCAGTTACTCACAGGGGGTCGAAAAACTGTTTTTT